These T cell receptor beta chains were read from a single sample in a study of T-cell reconstitution after alpha-beta-depleted transplantation in children. TCRdb redid the calling of the PCR reads with MiXCR, one entry per CDR3 protein. The sample includes fewer than 700,000 distinct CDR3 sequences, about an eighth seen only once; the top ten take over 2%. The starting material was PBMCs, mostly from graft donor cells, obtained 360 days after TCRalphabeta/CD19-depleted stem cell transplant. All receptors derive from a male patient aged 5 to 17 who had a stem cell transplant for acute myeloid leukemia, so the T cells may come from the graft donor. The CDR3 runs from the conserved cysteine through the conserved F or W. A D gene is named only where the DNA matches it firmly. Only part of the rows carry a size: once, few, many, or a class if the clone is expanded.

abundance	d_gene	v_gene	j_gene	len	CDR3nt	CDR3aa
few	NA	TRBV7-2	TRBJ1-2	20	TGTGCCAGCAGCTCTCTGCCAGGGCCCACAGGTCCCCCATATAACTATGGCTACACCTTC	CASSSLPGPTGPPYNYGYTF
NA	NA	TRBV4-3	TRBJ2-5	14	TGCGCCAGCAGCCAAGGACACTACCAAGAGACCCAGTACTTC	CASSQGHYQETQYF
NA	NA	TRBV7-6	TRBJ2-3	16	TGTGCCAGCAGCTTAATGAGGGAGGACATCACAGATACGCAGTATTTT	CASSLMREDITDTQYF
NA	TRBD2	TRBV6-5	TRBJ2-1	15	TGTGCCAGCAGTTACCGAGTAGCGGGGCACAATGAGCAGTTCTTC	CASSYRVAGHNEQFF
few	TRBD2	TRBV7-2	TRBJ2-5	17	TGTGCCAGCAGCTTAAAGGGACTAGTGGGAGTCAGGGAGACCCAGTACTTC	CASSLKGLVGVRETQYF
NA	TRBD2	TRBV4-3	TRBJ2-1	15	TGCGCCAGCAGCCAAGTTCTAGCGGGATTCAATGAGCAGTTCTTC	CASSQVLAGFNEQFF
NA	NA	TRBV29-1	TRBJ2-7	11	TGCAGCGCCGACGGACAGTGGCGTGAGTACTTC	CSADGQWREYF
few	NA	TRBV12-3/TRBV12-4	TRBJ1-2	12	TGTGCCAGCAGTTTATTGACTGGGGGCTACACCTTC	CASSLLTGGYTF
NA	TRBD1	TRBV7-2	TRBJ1-5	15	TGTGCCAGCAGCTGGGGACAGGGGGTCAGGCAGCCCCAGCATTTT	CASSWGQGVRQPQHF
NA	TRBD1	TRBV20-1	TRBJ2-7	15	TGCAGTGCTAGAGACCCCGGACAGGGTTCCTACGAGCAGTACTTC	CSARDPGQGSYEQYF
few	NA	TRBV18	TRBJ2-7	13	TGTGCCAGCTCACCCCGAGGGCAGGGGGAGCAGTACTTC	CASSPRGQGEQYF
many	NA	TRBV15	TRBJ2-7	16	TGTGCCACCAGCAGAGTCTCCGGGCTCCGTCCCTACGAGCAGTACTTC	CATSRVSGLRPYEQYF
NA	TRBD2	TRBV7-2	TRBJ2-1	16	TGTGCCAGCAGCTTAGGGGGCGGGAGTCCTCACAATGAGCAGTTCTTC	CASSLGGGSPHNEQFF
NA	TRBD2	TRBV7-9	TRBJ2-1	12	TGTGCCAGCAGCTCGTCGGGGGGAGAGCAGTTCTTC	CASSSSGGEQFF
NA	TRBD2	TRBV7-9	TRBJ2-3	16	TGTGCCAGCAGCTTCGAGCGGGAGGGCCCGACAGATACGCAGTATTTT	CASSFEREGPTDTQYF
many	NA	TRBV7-2	TRBJ2-1	13	TGTGCCAGCAGCTCCGGCCGATTCAATGAGCAGTTCTTC	CASSSGRFNEQFF
NA	TRBD2	TRBV28	TRBJ2-1	16	TGTGCCAGCAGTCCTACAGGGACTAGGCCTTGGAATGAGCAGTTCTTC	CASSPTGTRPWNEQFF
many	NA	TRBV28	TRBJ2-1	13	TGTGCCAGCAGTTTGAGCGAGTACAATGAGCAGTTCTTC	CASSLSEYNEQFF
NA	NA	TRBV20-1	TRBJ2-7	14	TGCTGTGGCAGACTAGTCGCGGGAATCTACGAGCAGTACTTC	CCGRLVAGIYEQYF
many	NA	TRBV5-5	TRBJ2-3	12	TGTGCCAGCAGCTTGGAGTGGATCACGCAGTATTTT	CASSLEWITQYF
few	TRBD1	TRBV29-1	TRBJ2-7	14	TGCAGCGTTGGTTACAGGGGCAGTTCCTACGAGCAGTACTTC	CSVGYRGSSYEQYF
few	TRBD1	TRBV6-5	TRBJ1-5	15	TGTGCCAGCAGTCTCACAGGGGGCTACAATCAGCCCCAGCATTTT	CASSLTGGYNQPQHF
few	NA	TRBV12-3/TRBV12-4	TRBJ2-3	14	TGTGCCAGCAGTTTTCACCAAAAGGCAGATACGCAGTATTTT	CASSFHQKADTQYF
few	NA	TRBV9	TRBJ2-7	15	TGTGCCAGCAGCGTAGGATGGGGGACCAGCTACGAGCAGTACTTC	CASSVGWGTSYEQYF
NA	TRBD2	TRBV27	TRBJ2-7	15	TGTGCCAGCAGGACCTTAGCGGGAGGGCTCTACGAGCAGTACTTC	CASRTLAGGLYEQYF
many	TRBD2	TRBV20-1	TRBJ2-1	16	TGCAGTGCTAGAGATCGGGGGACTAGCGGCTACAATGAGCAGTTCTTC	CSARDRGTSGYNEQFF
many	NA	TRBV25-1	TRBJ2-2	12	TGTGCCACACTGCTGAACACCGGGGAGCTGTTTTTT	CATLLNTGELFF
NA	NA	TRBV29-1	TRBJ1-2	13	TGCAGCGTTGAAGATGGGGTCGTCTATGGCTACACCTTC	CSVEDGVVYGYTF
NA	TRBD2	TRBV7-2	TRBJ2-7	16	TGTGCCAGCAGCTTAGCGGGAGCGGGAGATAGTTACGAGCAGTACTTC	CASSLAGAGDSYEQYF
many	TRBD1	TRBV28	TRBJ2-7	13	TGTGCCGGTTCCGGGGACAGGGCCTACGAGCAGTACTTC	CAGSGDRAYEQYF
NA	NA	TRBV12-3/TRBV12-4	TRBJ1-2	14	TGTGCCAGCAGTTTCTCGCGGGAGAACTATGGCTACACCTTC	CASSFSRENYGYTF
few	NA	TRBV28	TRBJ1-1	16	TGTGCCAGCAGCTACCCCCCGGCGGGTTTGAACACTGAAGCTTTCTTT	CASSYPPAGLNTEAFF